This TCR beta chain came from a study of human T cells and chemical hapten exposure. Broader study findings: With DPC sensitization, TCRs exceeding 1 in 1000 frequency showed no change. Relative to control repertoires, expanded TCRs gave rise to significantly more large CDR3 similarity clusters.

TCRdb recomputed calls from the RACE reads with MiXCR, one row per CDR3 protein. Of approximately 180,000 distinct CDR3 sequences in the sample, roughly 30% were seen once. The time point was: pre-sensitization, week 0. Indicated treatment: therapeutic diphenylcyclopropenone sensitization with weekly scalp DPC. Blood, whole and unfractionated, served as the source for total RNA extraction. This CDR3 is 12 amino acids long. Germline CDR1 SNHLY, CDR2 FYNNEI. V was shortened by 6 bases and J by 7 bases, with 9 bases between the two germline ends. This clonotype was detected only a few times. What it recognizes is unknown.

This clonotype was obtained from a woman aged 25 to 39 with alopecia areata. Some clones in this sample may be carry-over from other donors' samples. The chain recombines TRBV2 with TRBJ1-4; perhaps TRBD1 as D (5 bases). The sequences come from whole blood, collected in connection with sensitization to the hapten diphenylcyclopropenone (DPC). CDR3: CASRPGAEKLFF. The DNA of the CDR3 is TGTGCCAGCAGGCCCGGGGCTGAAAAACTGTTTTTT.